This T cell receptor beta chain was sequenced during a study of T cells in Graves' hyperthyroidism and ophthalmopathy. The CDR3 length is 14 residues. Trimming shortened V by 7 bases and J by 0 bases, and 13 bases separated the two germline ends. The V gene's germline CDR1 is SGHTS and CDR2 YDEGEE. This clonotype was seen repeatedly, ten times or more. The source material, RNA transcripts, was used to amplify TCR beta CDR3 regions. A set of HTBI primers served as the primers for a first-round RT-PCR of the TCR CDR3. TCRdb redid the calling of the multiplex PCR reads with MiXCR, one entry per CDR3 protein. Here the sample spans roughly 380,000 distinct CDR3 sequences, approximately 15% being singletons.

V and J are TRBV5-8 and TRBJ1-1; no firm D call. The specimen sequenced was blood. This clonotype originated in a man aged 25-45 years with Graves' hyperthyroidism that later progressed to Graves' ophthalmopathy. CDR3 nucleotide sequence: TGTGCCAGCCGCCCGAGGCATATGAACACTGAAGCTTTCTTT. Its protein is CASRPRHMNTEAFF.